The source of this T cell receptor beta chain is a study of vaccination effects on CD4 cells after COVID-19. About the study: Two doses of BNT162b2 or mRNA-1273 vaccine were administered to participants.

CD4+ T cells specific for antigen were expanded with viral peptide pools by the ViraFEST assay before sequencing. With nine to eleven days of culture completed, CD4+ T cells were isolated. Repertoires were generated with immunoSEQ multiplex PCR, while TCRdb's copy carries only in-frame clones and drops some. The table includes 50,000 to 75,000 clones, roughly four fifths detected once. As concerns this clone: Its antigen is not known.

Sequencing was performed on CD4+ T cells from PBMCs cultured with HCoV-229E spike peptides, taken before COVID-19 vaccination. This receptor was identified in a human donor who received a COVID-19 vaccine.

CDR3 sequence reads: CASSFRRSGGASSYNEQFF. The CDR3 nucleotides are TGCGCCAGCAGCTTCCGGCGAAGCGGGGGGGCCAGCTCCTACAATGAGCAGTTCTTC. This chain links TRBV5-1 with TRBJ2-1; TRBD2 matches at 10 bases. V was pared by 2 bases and J by 0 bases, with 11 bases of the junction left unmatched. The CDR3 is 19 residues long. The V gene's germline CDR1 is SGHRS and CDR2 YFSETQ.